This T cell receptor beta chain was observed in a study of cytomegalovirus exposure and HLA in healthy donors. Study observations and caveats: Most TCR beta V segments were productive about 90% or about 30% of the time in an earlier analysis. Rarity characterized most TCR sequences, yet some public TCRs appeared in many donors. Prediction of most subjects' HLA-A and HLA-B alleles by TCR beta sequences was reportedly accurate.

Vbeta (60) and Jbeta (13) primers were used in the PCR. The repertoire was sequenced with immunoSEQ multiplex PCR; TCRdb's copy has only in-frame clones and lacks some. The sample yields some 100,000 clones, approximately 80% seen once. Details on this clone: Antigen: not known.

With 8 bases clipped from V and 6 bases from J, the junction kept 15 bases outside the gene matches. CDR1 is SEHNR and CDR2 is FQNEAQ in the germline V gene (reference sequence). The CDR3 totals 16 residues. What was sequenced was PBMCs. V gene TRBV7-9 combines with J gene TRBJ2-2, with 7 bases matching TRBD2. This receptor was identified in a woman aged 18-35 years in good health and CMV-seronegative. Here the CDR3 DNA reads TGTGCCAGCTCACTCGCGGGAGCCACAAGGGCCGGGGAGCTGTTTTTT. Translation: CASSLAGATRAGELFF.